This T cell receptor beta chain is drawn from a study of human T cells and chemical hapten exposure. Separate cDNA molecules received unique molecular identifiers, which the library attached to them. TCRdb analysed the RACE reads with MiXCR anew, one entry per CDR3 protein. Counted here are about 71,000 distinct CDR3 sequences, 8.5% to 14% occurring once; the ten biggest clones make up more than 1.3%. Germline V gene sequence: CDR1 SQVTM, CDR2 ANQGSEA. V lost 8 bases and J 2 bases, leaving 12 bases between the germline ends. The CDR3 loop spans 13 amino acids. The time point denotes: patch test 3, about 24 weeks after DPC sensitization. Treatment: therapeutic diphenylcyclopropenone sensitization with weekly scalp DPC.

The sequenced sample was whole blood, obtained in connection with sensitization to the hapten diphenylcyclopropenone (DPC). This sequence joins TRBV29-1 and TRBJ2-2, with D perhaps TRBD2 (6 bases). The sequence came from a woman in her fifties or sixties with alopecia areata. Some clones in this sample may be carry-over from other donors' samples. The CDR3 is CSIRDSNTGELFF. Written as DNA, the CDR3 is TGCAGCATCCGGGACTCTAACACCGGGGAGCTGTTTTTT.